The 18 T cell receptor beta chains below all came from one sample that was sequenced in a study of T cell repertoires in cytomegalovirus infection. TCRdb reprocessed the reads with MiXCR, giving one entry per CDR3 protein. Found here are fewer than 1,000,000 distinct CDR3 sequences, around 31% of them singletons; the top ten hold over 12%. Their specific antigens are unknown. The source material was cultured CD8+ T cells from PBMCs, sampled from culture after CMV antigen stimulation. The receptors originated from a human donor in good health (CMV status not recorded). Some clones in this sample may be carry-over from other donors' samples.

The V call is TRBV6-1, the J call TRBJ2-7, with TRBD2 as a possible D gene (6 bases). Trimming stripped 0 bases from V and 3 bases from J, with 12 bases between. CDR1 is MNHNS and CDR2 is SASEGT in the germline V gene. The CDR3 totals 15 residues. The chain's CDR3 is CASSEAGGVLYEQYF. The CDR3 bases are TGTGCCAGCAGTGAAGCAGGCGGGGTTCTCTACGAGCAGTACTTC.

The chain uses TRBV15 and TRBJ1-6; 7 bases are a match to TRBD1. The CDR3 consists of 15 residues. V shed 4 bases and J 4 bases; nucleotides not matched to a gene: 4. Looked up from germline, CDR1 is LNHNV and CDR2 is YYDKDF (reference sequence). In DNA form, the CDR3 reads TGTGCCACCAGCAAGGGGACAGAGTATAATTCACCCCTCCACTTT. This translates into CATSKGTEYNSPLHF.

This sequence joins TRBV20-1 and TRBJ2-3, with a weak D call TRBD2 (6 bases). The germline V gene has CDR1 DFQATT and CDR2 SNEGSKA (reference sequence). Between the trimmed V and J ends, which lost 6 bases and 2 bases, there was a span of 12 bases. This CDR3 comprises 13 residues. The CDR3, as DNA: TGCAGTGCAGATACTAGCTACACAGATACGCAGTATTTT. Its translation: CSADTSYTDTQYF.

This clonotype has at least ten counts. This chain uses TRBV7-9 with TRBJ1-4; perhaps TRBD1 as D (5 bases). CDR1 and CDR2 (germline): SEHNR, FQNEAQ (reference sequence). The CDR3 length is 15 residues. The V end was cut by 3 bases, the J end by 0 bases, with 8 bases between. The DNA for the CDR3 is TGTGCCAGCAGCTTCGGGGGAGCAACTAATGAAAAACTGTTTTTT. This codes for CASSFGGATNEKLFF.

This clonotype was recorded a few times. The chain recombines TRBV4-1 with TRBJ1-5; the D is unclear. The germline V gene encodes CDR1 MGHRA and CDR2 YSYEKL. The CDR3 sequence is 14 residues long. Trimming removed 9 bases from V and 0 bases from J, with 12 bases in between. The CDR3: CASSIHNSNQPQHF. DNA for the CDR3: TGCGCCAGTTCCATACATAATAGCAATCAGCCCCAGCATTTT.

The chain uses TRBV7-6 and TRBJ1-2, with 7 bases that match TRBD1. This CDR3 is 12 amino acids long. Trimming cost V 5 bases and J 6 bases; bases outside gene matches: 3. The V gene's germline CDR1 is SGHVS and CDR2 FNYEAQ. CDR3 bases: TGTGCCAGCAGCGCGACAGGGAATGGCTACACCTTC. It is translated as CASSATGNGYTF.

The V gene is TRBV9, the J gene TRBJ1-5; the D is unclear. CDR3 length: 14 residues. The V end was cut by 4 bases, the J end by 4 bases, with 12 bases between. Germline loops: CDR1 SGDLS, CDR2 YYNGEE. The DNA for the CDR3 is TGTGCCAGCAGCTCAGGACGGGAAAATCAGCCCCAGCATTTT. It specifies CASSSGRENQPQHF.

In this sample, this clonotype turned up a few times. V gene TRBV6-2 or TRBV6-3 combines with J gene TRBJ2-7; 7 nucleotides align to TRBD1. V dropped 4 bases and J dropped 3; count of bases not matched to a gene: 6. This CDR3 has 14 amino acids. Germline CDR1 reads MNHEY; CDR2 reads SVGEGT. As DNA, the CDR3 is TGTGCCAGCAGTTCTGGGACAGCGTTCTACGAGCAGTACGTC. Translation: CASSSGTAFYEQYV.

This rearrangement joins TRBV19 to TRBJ2-6, with D uncertain. Trimming shortened V by 7 bases and J by 0 bases, and 13 bases separated the two germline ends. Germline CDR1 is LNHDA and CDR2 is SQIVND (reference sequence). This CDR3 has 16 residues. CDR3 bases: TGTGCCAGTAAGGTCACAATCTACTCTGGGGCCAACGTCCTGACTTTC. Its translation: CASKVTIYSGANVLTF.

This clonotype was seen only a few times. This chain joins TRBV27 and TRBJ2-7; 10 nucleotides line up with TRBD2. Germline V gives CDR1 MNHEY, CDR2 SMNVEV (reference sequence). The CDR3 spans 14 residues. The trim removed 7 bases at V and 6 bases at J, leaving 9 bases unmatched. The CDR3 region has the DNA TGTGCCAGCATGCCCCCGAGACTAGCGGGCGAGCAGTACGTC. Protein sequence: CASMPPRLAGEQYV.

The V call is TRBV7-2, the J call TRBJ1-2, with 8 bases that match TRBD1. CDR3 length equals 16 residues. V lost 1 base to trimming and J lost 3 bases; unmatched junction nucleotides: 7. Germline V gene data show CDR1 as SGHTA and CDR2 as FQGNSA. The CDR3 is CASSLVKTGGDYGYTF. CDR3 nucleotides: TGTGCCAGCAGCTTAGTTAAAACAGGGGGTGACTATGGCTACACCTTC. The entire variable domain, with the rest obtained from reference TRBV7-2 and TRBJ1-2, is as follows: GAGVSQSPSNKVTEKGKDVELRCDPISGHTALYWYRQSLGQGLEFLIYFQGNSAPDKSGLPSDRFSAERTGGSVSTLTIQRTQQEDSAVYLCASSLVKTGGDYGYTFGSGTRLTVV.

V is TRBV10-3 and J is TRBJ2-1; D gene ambiguous. CDR3 length: 12 residues. Looked up from germline, CDR1 is ENHRY and CDR2 is SYGVKD. V lost 8 bases to trimming and J lost 0 bases, with 5 bases between them. CDR3 in DNA: TGTGCCATCTTAAGCTCCTACAATGAGCAGTTCTTC. As protein: CAILSSYNEQFF.

In this sample, this clonotype turned up many times. The V and J genes are TRBV7-9 and TRBJ1-1; D might be TRBD1 (5 bases). CDR1 is SEHNR and CDR2 is FQNEAQ in the germline V gene (reference sequence). This CDR3 has 14 residues. V was pared by 2 bases and J by 1 base, with 8 bases between. The CDR3 loop is CASSLTTGNTEAFF. DNA of the CDR3: TGTGCCAGCAGCTTAACTACAGGGAACACTGAAGCTTTCTTT.

A remark on this clonotype: No conserved phenylalanine or tryptophan ends this CDR3, so it is likely a read error. The V gene is TRBV11-2, the J gene TRBJ1-6; D uncertain. The CDR3 consists of 16 residues. From germline, CDR1 is SGHAT and CDR2 FQNNGV. V lost 1 base, J lost 0 bases, and 7 bases lay in between. The CDR3 here is CASSLAGDSYNSPLHS. The CDR3 bases are TGTGCCAGCAGCTTAGCCGGCGACTCCTATAATTCACCCCTCCACTCT.

This clonotype has a handful of counts. The chain links TRBV19 to TRBJ1-5; TRBD1 might be the D (5 bases). Germline CDR1 reads LNHDA; CDR2 reads SQIVND (reference sequence). V shed 5 bases and J shed 6 bases, with 14 bases lying between them. The CDR3 is made up of 14 amino acids. CDR3 DNA sequence: TGTGCCAGTAGTTGGGGCCTGATGGGTCAGCCCCAGCATTTT. Protein sequence: CASSWGLMGQPQHF.

Only a few counts were recorded for this clonotype. V and J are TRBV13 and TRBJ2-1; TRBD1 agrees at 10 bases. The CDR3 contains 16 residues. Germline CDR1 reads PRHDT; CDR2 reads FYEKMQ (reference sequence). Unmatched junction bases numbered 9, after V lost 4 bases and J lost 6 bases. The CDR3 DNA reads TGTGCCAGCAGCTCGTCCGGGACAGGGGTATTCAATGAGCAGTTCTTC. Translated, it gives CASSSSGTGVFNEQFF.

This clonotype was observed a handful of times. V and J are TRBV5-5 and TRBJ2-7, with TRBD1 matching over 8 bases. The CDR3 runs to 14 residues. The V and J ends lost 0 bases and 5 bases, in that order; junction bases with no gene match: 4. Looked up from germline, CDR1 is SGHKS and CDR2 is YYEKEE (reference sequence). CDR3 loop: CASSLATGVHEQYF. In DNA, the CDR3 is TGTGCCAGCAGCTTGGCGACAGGGGTCCACGAGCAGTACTTC.

This clonotype showed up just a few times. The chain carries TRBV5-5 and TRBJ2-3; 16 bases are a match to TRBD2. This CDR3 is 17 amino acids long. Trimming cost V 4 bases and J 6 bases; bases outside gene matches: 8. CDR1 and CDR2 (germline): SGHKS, YYEKEE (reference sequence). CDR3 coding DNA: TGTGCCAGCAGCGCCGGGACTAGCGGGGGGGGTTGGGATACGCAGTATTTT. This translates into CASSAGTSGGGWDTQYF.